The 21 T cell receptor beta chains in this list originate from one sample, sequenced in a study of cytomegalovirus exposure and HLA in healthy donors. Both 60 Vbeta primers and 13 Jbeta primers went into the PCR. Here immunoSEQ multiplex PCR was the method, and the copy in TCRdb shows in-frame clones only, minus some. The sample lists about 120,000 clones, roughly 80% occurring once. The sequencing input was PBMCs. Receptors originate from a woman aged 25-40 years in good health and CMV-seropositive.

This chain uses TRBV14 with TRBJ1-2; 8 bases agree with TRBD1. The CDR3 totals 15 residues. V gave up 2 bases and J gave up 7 bases; unmatched junction bases: 9. CDR1 is SGHDN and CDR2 is FVKESK in the germline V gene. The CDR3 coding sequence is TGTGCCAGCAGCCAACACCAGTCGGACAGGGTTGGCTACACCTTC. Encoded protein: CASSQHQSDRVGYTF.

The V gene is TRBV19, the J gene TRBJ1-5; 12 bases align to TRBD1. The CDR3 runs 15 residues. Germline values: CDR1 LNHDA, CDR2 SQIVND (reference sequence). Trimming cost V 6 bases and J 6 bases; bases outside gene matches: 6. CDR3 coding DNA: TGTGCCAGTAGCACCGGGACAGGGGGCCGTCAGCCCCAGCATTTT. This translates into CASSTGTGGRQPQHF.

The chain carries TRBV2 and TRBJ1-2, with a weak D call TRBD1 (5 bases). Germline loops: CDR1 SNHLY, CDR2 FYNNEI. This CDR3 is 14 amino acids long. Trimming removed 3 bases from V and 8 bases from J, with 16 bases in between. The DNA of the CDR3 is TGTGCCAGCAGTGAGTTTCAGGGAGGGCAAGGCTACACCTTC. It specifies CASSEFQGGQGYTF.

The genes are TRBV10-2 and TRBJ1-1; tentative D call: TRBD1 (5 bases). The V and J ends lost 8 bases and 4 bases respectively, with 11 bases between them. Per the germline V gene, CDR1 is WSHSY and CDR2 is SAAADI. The length of the CDR3 is 12 residues. CDR3: CASSRGGTEAFF. The CDR3 DNA is TGCGCCAGCTCCCGCGGGGGCACTGAAGCTTTCTTT.

The chain couples TRBV7-8 to TRBJ1-2, with 8 bases aligning to TRBD1. V trimming: 2 bases; J trimming: 2 bases; junction bases outside the gene matches: 13. The CDR3 contains 18 residues. Germline CDR1 is SGHVS and CDR2 is FQNEAQ. The CDR3 nucleotides read TGTGCCAGCAGCTTAAGTAGGACAGGGATGCTCGGAAACTATGGCTACACCTTC. Protein sequence: CASSLSRTGMLGNYGYTF.

The rearrangement joins TRBV6-6 to TRBJ1-1, with D unresolved. The CDR3 has 15 residues. Trimming took off 6 bases at V and 2 bases at J, with 16 bases between the two ends. CDR1 and CDR2 from the germline V gene are MNHNY and SVGAGI (reference sequence). The CDR3 DNA is TGTGCCAGCAGATCCAACCAGGATTCAAACACTGAAGCTTTCTTT. Translated: CASRSNQDSNTEAFF.

V is TRBV7-9 and J is TRBJ2-1; a possible D gene is TRBD1 (6 bases). The CDR3 totals 16 residues. V dropped 2 bases and J dropped 6 bases, with 17 bases sitting between them. Per germline, CDR1 SEHNR and CDR2 FQNEAQ (reference sequence). The CDR3 nucleotides are TGTGCCAGCAGCTTATTCGACAGGCCTACCCCCAATGAGCAGTTCTTC. It translates to CASSLFDRPTPNEQFF.

This chain links TRBV6-1 with TRBJ1-5; the D gene is possibly TRBD1 (5 bases). The V gene lost 4 bases and the J gene lost 0 bases, with 16 bases spanning the gap. This CDR3 comprises 17 residues. Germline-derived CDR1 and CDR2 are MNHNS and SASEGT. In nucleotides, the CDR3 is TGTGCCAGCAGTGGGGCGGGGTGGGGGTATAGCAATCAGCCCCAGCATTTT. Its protein product is CASSGAGWGYSNQPQHF.

The chain employs TRBV6-5 and TRBJ2-2; 7 bases line up with TRBD2. The CDR3 loop spans 13 amino acids. V was clipped by 9 bases and J by 4 bases; unmatched bases: 5. CDR1 MNHEY and CDR2 SVGAGI come from the germline V gene. CDR3 sequence: CASSTSFTGELFF. The CDR3 region has the DNA TGTGCCAGTTCGACTAGCTTCACCGGGGAGCTGTTTTTT.

This clone was counted a few times. V gene TRBV6-5 combines with J gene TRBJ1-6, with D perhaps TRBD1 (6 bases). V was cut by 4 bases and J by 2 bases, with 9 bases left in between. CDR1 and CDR2 from the germline V gene are MNHEY and SVGAGI. The CDR3 covers 15 residues. The CDR3 DNA is TGTGCCAGCAGTTTACAGGGACCCTATAATTCACCCCTCCACTTT. Translating gives CASSLQGPYNSPLHF.

The gene calls are TRBV19 and TRBJ1-1; 7 positions match TRBD1. The CDR3 is 15 amino acids. Losses at the gene ends were 6 bases for V and 3 bases for J; bases not matched to a gene: 10. Germline V lookup: CDR1 LNHDA, CDR2 SQIVND (reference sequence). CDR3: CASSPGQWSDTEAFF. As DNA, the CDR3 is TGTGCCAGTAGCCCGGGACAGTGGAGTGACACTGAAGCTTTCTTT.

The rearrangement links TRBV6-6 to TRBJ2-7, with D uncertain. The germline V and J ends were trimmed by 0 bases and 1 base, with 13 bases remaining between them. Germline assignment: CDR1 MNHNY and CDR2 SVGAGI (reference sequence). The CDR3 sequence is 16 residues long. CDR3 nucleotides: TGTGCCAGCAGTTACTCCCCTCGAGGCAGTTCCTACGAGCAGTACTTC. This gives the protein CASSYSPRGSSYEQYF.

This clone appeared a single time. The CDR3, as DNA: TGTGCCAGCAGTGAAAGGTCCGGGAACACCATATATTTT. Protein: CASSERSGNTIYF. The chain uses TRBV2 and TRBJ1-3, with D unclear. The CDR3 is 13 residues long. The germline V gene encodes CDR1 SNHLY and CDR2 FYNNEI. Between the trimmed V and J ends, which lost 2 bases and 7 bases, there was a span of 9 bases.

The chain employs TRBV28 and TRBJ1-3; 8 positions match TRBD1. V dropped 5 bases and J dropped 2; count of bases not matched to a gene: 5. Germline CDR1 MDHEN, CDR2 SYDVKM. The length of the CDR3 is 15 residues. CDR3 DNA sequence: TGTGCCAGCAGTGCGGGACAGGCTACTGGAAACACCATATATTTT. Translation gives CASSAGQATGNTIYF.

The chain has TRBV7-8 and TRBJ2-1; a weak D match, TRBD2 (5 bases). From germline, CDR1 is SGHVS and CDR2 FQNEAQ. With 5 bases removed from V and 10 bases from J, the gap between germline ends came to 12 bases. The CDR3 has 12 amino acids. The CDR3 loop is CASSAAAQEQFF. The CDR3 DNA is TGTGCCAGCAGCGCAGCGGCACAGGAGCAGTTCTTC.

CDR3 protein: CASSPGGASSYEQYF. The CDR3 nucleotides are TGTGCCAGCAGCCCAGGGGGCGCGAGCTCCTACGAGCAGTACTTC. The rearrangement uses TRBV5-4 and TRBJ2-7; TRBD1 matches 8 bases. CDR3 length: 15 residues. V lost 4 bases and J lost 0; bases outside the gene matches: 6. The germline V gene encodes CDR1 SGHNT and CDR2 YYREEE (reference sequence).

This clone has just one count. This chain joins TRBV4-1 and TRBJ2-1, with 13 bases fitting TRBD2. This CDR3 spans 14 amino acids. Germline V gene sequence: CDR1 MGHRA, CDR2 YSYEKL. V was clipped by 3 bases and J by 9 bases; unmatched bases: 2. Here the CDR3 reads CASSQGLAGPEQFF. CDR3 DNA: TGCGCCAGCAGCCAGGGACTAGCGGGGCCTGAGCAGTTCTTC.

This chain connects TRBV11-3 to TRBJ2-1, with 11 bases lining up with TRBD2. The germline CDR1 and CDR2 sequences are SGHNT and YENEEA. The CDR3 is 18 amino acids. The J segment lost 5 bases and the V segment lost 6 bases, leaving 15 bases of the junction unmatched. For the CDR3, the DNA is TGTGCCAGCAGATTATCTCTAATGGGGACTAGCGGAGACAATGAGCAGTTCTTC. Amino acids: CASRLSLMGTSGDNEQFF.

The chain recombines TRBV7-3 with TRBJ1-1; D is unclear. The CDR3 has 14 amino acids. In germline, CDR1 is SGHTA, CDR2 FQGTGA. Trimming cost V 4 bases and J 5 bases, with 14 bases left between them. The CDR3 bases are TGTGCCAGCAGCTCACCAGGTAAAGATACTGAAGCTTTCTTT. It encodes CASSSPGKDTEAFF.

To note about this clone: At one end the junction does not follow the germline gene, possibly because of a read error. In the same sample, other DNA sequences code for this CDR3. This sequence joins TRBV30 and TRBJ1-6, with a possible D match to TRBD1 (5 bases). This CDR3 has 13 amino acids. Germline-derived CDR1 and CDR2 are GTSNPN and SVGIG (reference sequence). CDR3 in DNA: TGCGCCTGGAGTGTATCGGGGGATTCACCCCTCCACTTT. Its translation is CAWSVSGDSPLHF.

Here the CDR3 DNA reads TGTGCCAGCAGCGTAGCAGGGGGCGGAAACACCGGGGAGCTGTTTTTT. This translates into CASSVAGGGNTGELFF. The chain uses TRBV9 and TRBJ2-2; 8 bases agree with TRBD1. This CDR3 is built from 16 residues. CDR1 is SGDLS, CDR2 YYNGEE, per germline. J was trimmed by 2 bases and V by 0 bases; bases with no gene match: 3.